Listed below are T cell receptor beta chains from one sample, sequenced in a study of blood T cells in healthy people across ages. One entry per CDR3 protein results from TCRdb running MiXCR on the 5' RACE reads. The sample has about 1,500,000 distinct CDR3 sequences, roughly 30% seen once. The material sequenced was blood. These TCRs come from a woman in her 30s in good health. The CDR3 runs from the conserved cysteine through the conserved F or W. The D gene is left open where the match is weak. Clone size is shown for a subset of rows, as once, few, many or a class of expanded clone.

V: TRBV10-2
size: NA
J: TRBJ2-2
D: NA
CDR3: CASSGTGQRGTGELFF
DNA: TGCGCCAGCAGTGGCACAGGCCAGAGGGGGACCGGGGAGCTGTTTTTT

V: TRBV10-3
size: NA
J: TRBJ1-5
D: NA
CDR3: CATKGWGGNQPQHF
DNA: TGTGCCACAAAAGGGTGGGGGGGGAATCAGCCCCAGCATTTT

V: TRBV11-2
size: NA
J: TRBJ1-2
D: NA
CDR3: CASSPSAGNGYTF
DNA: TGTGCCAGCAGCCCCTCCGCGGGCAATGGCTACACCTTC

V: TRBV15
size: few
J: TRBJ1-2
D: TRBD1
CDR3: CATRIDRGLYGYTF
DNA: TGTGCCACCAGGATAGACAGGGGGCTCTATGGCTACACCTTC

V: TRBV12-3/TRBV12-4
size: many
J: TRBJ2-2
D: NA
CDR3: CASGTGELFF
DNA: TGTGCCAGCGGGACCGGGGAGCTGTTTTTT

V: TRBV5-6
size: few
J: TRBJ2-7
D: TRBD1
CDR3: CASRRRTGKAYEQYF
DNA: TGTGCCAGCAGACGTCGGACAGGGAAAGCCTACGAGCAGTACTTC

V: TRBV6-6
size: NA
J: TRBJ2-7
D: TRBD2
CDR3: CASSLTSGTTYNEQYF
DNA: TGTGCCAGCAGCCTTACTAGCGGGACTACCTACAATGAGCAGTACTTC

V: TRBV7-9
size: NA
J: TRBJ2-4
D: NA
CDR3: CASNSIGFLAKNIQYF
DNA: TGTGCCAGCAACTCTATCGGGTTCCTAGCCAAAAACATTCAGTACTTC

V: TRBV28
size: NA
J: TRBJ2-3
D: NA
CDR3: CASSFDGRTDTQYF
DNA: TGTGCCAGCAGTTTTGACGGTCGCACAGATACGCAGTATTTT

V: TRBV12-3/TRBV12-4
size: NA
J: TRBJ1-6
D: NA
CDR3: CASSYTGNSPLHF
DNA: TGTGCCAGCAGTTATACAGGGAATTCACCCCTCCACTTT

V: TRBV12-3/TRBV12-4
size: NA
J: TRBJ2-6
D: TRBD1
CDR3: CASLGQGLSGANVLTF
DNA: TGTGCCAGTTTAGGACAGGGCCTCTCTGGGGCCAACGTCCTGACTTTC

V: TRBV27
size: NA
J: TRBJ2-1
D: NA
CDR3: CASSWRWEQFF
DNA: TGTGCCAGCAGTTGGAGATGGGAGCAGTTCTTC

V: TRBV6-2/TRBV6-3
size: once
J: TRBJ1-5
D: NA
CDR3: CASSERVKQPQHF
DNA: TGTGCCAGCAGTGAAAGGGTCAAACAGCCCCAGCATTTT

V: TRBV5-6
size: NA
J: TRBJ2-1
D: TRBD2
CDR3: CASSSGLGKYEQFF
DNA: TGTGCCAGCAGCTCAGGACTAGGAAAGTATGAGCAGTTCTTC

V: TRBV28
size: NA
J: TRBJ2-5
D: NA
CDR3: CASLGGGAQETQYF
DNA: TGTGCCAGTTTGGGGGGCGGAGCCCAAGAGACCCAGTACTTC

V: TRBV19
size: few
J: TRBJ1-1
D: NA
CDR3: CASSIRLTPSTEAFF
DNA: TGTGCCAGTAGTATTCGGTTGACACCATCCACTGAAGCTTTCTTT

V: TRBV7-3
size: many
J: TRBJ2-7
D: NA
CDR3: CASSLTEDSSYEQYF
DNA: TGTGCCAGCAGCTTAACCGAGGACAGCTCCTACGAGCAGTACTTC

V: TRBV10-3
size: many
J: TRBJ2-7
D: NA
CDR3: CAIRRGRDEQYF
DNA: TGTGCCATCAGGCGAGGACGAGACGAGCAGTACTTC

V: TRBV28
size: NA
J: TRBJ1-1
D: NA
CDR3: CASSLMTGVDTEAFF
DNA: TGTGCCAGCAGTTTAATGACCGGGGTGGATACTGAAGCTTTCTTT

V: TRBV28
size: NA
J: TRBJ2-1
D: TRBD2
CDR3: CASIPSGGLENEQFF
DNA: TGTGCCAGCATACCTAGCGGGGGCTTGGAGAATGAGCAGTTCTTC

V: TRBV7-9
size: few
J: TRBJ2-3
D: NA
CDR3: CASSLEGQGFTDTQYF
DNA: TGTGCCAGCAGCTTAGAAGGCCAAGGCTTCACAGATACGCAGTATTTT

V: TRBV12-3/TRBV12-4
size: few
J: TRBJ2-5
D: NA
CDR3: CASSFLGQDQETQYF
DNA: TGTGCCAGCAGTTTTTTAGGGCAGGACCAAGAGACCCAGTACTTC

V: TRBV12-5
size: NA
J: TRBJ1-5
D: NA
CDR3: CASGSRVEWPQHF
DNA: TGTGCTAGTGGTTCCCGAGTGGAATGGCCCCAGCATTTT

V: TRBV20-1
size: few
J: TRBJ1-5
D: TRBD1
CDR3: CSARDREYSNQPQHF
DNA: TGCAGTGCCCGAGACAGGGAGTATAGCAATCAGCCCCAGCATTTT

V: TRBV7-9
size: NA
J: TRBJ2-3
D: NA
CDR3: CASSLAPGATDTQYF
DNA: TGTGCCAGCAGCTTAGCCCCCGGGGCAACAGATACGCAGTATTTT

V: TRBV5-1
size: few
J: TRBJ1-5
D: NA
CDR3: CASSLGAGFDQPQHF
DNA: TGCGCCAGCAGCTTGGGGGCGGGGTTCGATCAGCCCCAGCATTTT

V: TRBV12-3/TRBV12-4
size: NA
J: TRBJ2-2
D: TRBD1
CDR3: CASSSGTAGGGELFF
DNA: TGTGCCAGCAGTTCCGGGACAGCCGGCGGGGGGGAGCTGTTTTTT

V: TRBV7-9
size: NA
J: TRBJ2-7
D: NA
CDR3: CAGTSVGTPTYEQYF
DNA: TGTGCCGGCACCTCGGTGGGGACACCAACTTACGAGCAGTACTTC

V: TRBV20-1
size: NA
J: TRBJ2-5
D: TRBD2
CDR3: CSAKLRRGGGETQYF
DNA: TGCAGTGCTAAGTTACGGCGGGGGGGAGGTGAGACCCAGTACTTC

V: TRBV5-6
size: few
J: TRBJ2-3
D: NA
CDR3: CASSQGSALTDTQYF
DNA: TGTGCCAGCAGCCAGGGTTCAGCACTCACAGATACGCAGTATTTT

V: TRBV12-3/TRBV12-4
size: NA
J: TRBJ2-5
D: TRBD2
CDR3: CAGSLEASGIETQYF
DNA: TGTGCCGGCAGTTTAGAGGCTAGCGGGATAGAGACCCAGTACTTC

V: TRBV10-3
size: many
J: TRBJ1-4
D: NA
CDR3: CAISERSNEKLFF
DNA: TGTGCCATTTCCGAGCGGTCTAATGAAAAACTGTTTTTT

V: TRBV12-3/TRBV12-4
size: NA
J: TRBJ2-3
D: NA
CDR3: CASSGVGGADTQYF
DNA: TGTGCCAGCAGTGGGGTTGGGGGTGCGGATACGCAGTATTTT

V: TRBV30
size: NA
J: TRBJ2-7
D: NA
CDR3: CAFGRYYEQYF
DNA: TGTGCCTTTGGCCGTTACTACGAGCAGTACTTC

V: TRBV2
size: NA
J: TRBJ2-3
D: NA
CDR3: CASMGGGTDTQYF
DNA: TGTGCCAGCATGGGGGGCGGCACAGATACGCAGTATTTT

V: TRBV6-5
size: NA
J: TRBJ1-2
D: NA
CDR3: CASSRGGRGLDGYTF
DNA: TGTGCCAGCAGCCGCGGGGGACGGGGGTTGGATGGCTACACCTTT

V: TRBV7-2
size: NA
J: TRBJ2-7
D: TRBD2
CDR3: CASSLAWLAGHEQYF
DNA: TGTGCCAGCAGCTTAGCGTGGCTAGCGGGCCACGAGCAGTACTTC

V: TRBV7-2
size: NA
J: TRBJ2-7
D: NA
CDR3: CASSFPGASYEQYF
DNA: TGTGCCAGCAGCTTCCCAGGGGCATCCTACGAGCAGTACTTC

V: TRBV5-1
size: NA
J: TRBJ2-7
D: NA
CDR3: CASSLGQTSYTYEQYF
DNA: TGCGCCAGCAGCTTGGGACAGACATCCTATACCTACGAGCAGTACTTC

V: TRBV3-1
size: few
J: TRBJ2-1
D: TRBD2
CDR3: CASSQDRRLAGGWEQFF
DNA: TGTGCCAGCAGCCAAGATCGGCGACTAGCGGGCGGATGGGAGCAGTTCTTC

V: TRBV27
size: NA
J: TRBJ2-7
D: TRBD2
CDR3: CASSPKGSGTRIYEQYF
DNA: TGTGCCAGCTCTCCTAAGGGATCCGGGACTAGGATCTACGAGCAGTACTTC